This T cell receptor (beta chain) is from a study of blood T cell repertoires in COVID-19. Study background: Spain, Italy and the United States supplied samples that represented acute and convalescent COVID-19. T cells, B-cell-depleted T cells, or PBMCs provided the cDNA or gDNA that served as material.

In the original processing: For nucleated cells, counts were estimated from reference gene primer amplification. Method: immunoSEQ multiplex PCR; TCRdb's copy keeps in-frame clones and lacks some. Clonal size and the V and J genes are those of that table, whereas D and trimming came from the DNA. The sample comprises around 68,000 clones, 82% of which are singletons, and roughly 16% rests with the top ten. In its sample, this clone was seen a few times. Material: peripheral blood. This receptor was taken from a man aged 80 or over with active COVID-19.

CDR3 amino acids: CASSALRGNTEAFF. CDR3 nucleotides: TGTGCCAGCAGCGCCCTCCGGGGTAACACTGAAGCTTTCTTT. This chain joins TRBV28 and TRBJ1-1; D is uncertain. CDR3 length equals 14 residues. Per the germline V gene, CDR1 is MDHEN and CDR2 is SYDVKM. Trimming left V 6 bases short and J 2 bases short, with 13 bases between.